This T cell receptor (beta chain) appears in the sequencing data of a study of cytomegalovirus exposure and HLA in healthy donors. CDR1 is SGDLS, CDR2 YYNGEE, per germline. J gave up 0 bases and V 2 bases, and 5 bases lay outside the gene matches. This CDR3 contains 15 residues. PCR was performed using 60 Vbeta and 13 Jbeta primers. Method: immunoSEQ multiplex PCR; TCRdb's copy keeps in-frame clones and lacks some. The sample holds 210,000 or so clones, about 80% seen once. This clone was seen a handful of times. This chain uses TRBV9 with TRBJ2-7; 7 nucleotides match TRBD1. The sequence came from a woman aged 35 to 49 in good health and CMV-seronegative. The sequencing input was PBMCs. DNA of the CDR3: TGTGCCAGCAGCGTTGGGACAGCGAGCTCCTACGAGCAGTACTTC. As protein: CASSVGTASSYEQYF.